This entry is about one T cell receptor (beta chain). This entry belongs to a study of blood T cell repertoires in COVID-19. Turning to the study itself: The United States, Italy and Spain provided the acute and convalescent COVID-19 samples. Sample material is recorded as cDNA or gDNA derived from T cells, B-cell-depleted T cells, or PBMCs.

Study processing details: Estimates of nucleated cell counts were drawn from the amplification of reference gene primers. Repertoires were generated with immunoSEQ multiplex PCR, while TCRdb's copy carries only in-frame clones and drops some. V and J calls and clone size are those listed in that table; D and trimming were worked out from the DNA. The sample lists 50,000 to 70,000 clones, over 75% seen once, with around 9.1% in the top ten. The germline CDR1 and CDR2 sequences are SGHDN and FVKESK. This CDR3 contains 14 residues. Unmatched junction bases numbered 6, after V lost 5 bases and J lost 5 bases.

The chain carries TRBV14 and TRBJ1-3; 7 bases are shared with TRBD1. This TCR came from a woman over 75 with active COVID-19. The specimen was peripheral blood. As DNA, the CDR3 is TGTGCCAGCAGCTTGGGACAGTTCCGAAACACCATATATTTT. It yields the protein CASSLGQFRNTIYF.